This T cell receptor (beta chain) was profiled in a study of cytomegalovirus exposure and HLA in healthy donors. Germline loops: CDR1 MNHNS, CDR2 SASEGT. Trimming removed 7 bases from V and 2 bases from J; junction bases left unmatched: 9. The CDR3 extends over 15 amino acids. The study ran its PCR with 60 Vbeta and 13 Jbeta primers. Some clones are missing from TCRdb's copy, which holds only in-frame ones; the method was immunoSEQ multiplex PCR. This listing includes tens of thousands of clones. The sequence came from a man aged 35 to 55 in good health and CMV-seronegative. Sequenced sample: PBMCs. This sequence joins TRBV6-1 and TRBJ1-1; 8 positions agree with TRBD1. CDR3 coding DNA: TGTGCCAGCACATGGTCAACAGGGGGAAACACTGAAGCTTTCTTT. Translation: CASTWSTGGNTEAFF.